Following are 9 T cell receptor beta chains from one sample sequenced in a study of identical twins (dated by TCRdb to about 2016). The library was prepared using 5' RACE. The sequencer listed for this sample is Illumina HiSeq 2000. The public reads were reanalyzed by TCRdb: fastp trimming at Q25, MiXCR alignment, in-frame beta chains only. Rows with a matching CDR3 protein are joined into one entry that keeps the most common DNA and genes. In this sample the table shows roughly 470,000 distinct CDR3 sequences, about 13% of which occur a single time. The ten largest clones represent approximately 0.98% of the sample. These records were also assigned to another study, of yellow fever vaccine responses in identical twins.

Sequenced sample: CD4+ T cells sorted from blood. Receptors originate from a woman between 18 and 29 years old in good health.

This clonotype has more than one count but fewer than ten. The rearrangement joins TRBV28 to TRBJ2-2; 13 bases match TRBD2. The ends lost 10 bases at V and 7 bases at J; junction bases unmatched: 15. The CDR3 contains 17 residues. CDR1 and CDR2 (germline): MDHEN, SYDVKM. This chain's CDR3 is CATSGLAGSGRDGELFF. CDR3 nucleotides: TGTGCCACCTCGGGACTAGCGGGATCGGGACGGGACGGGGAGCTGTTTTTT.

The rearrangement uses TRBV28 and TRBJ2-7; D is ambiguous. Between the trimmed V and J ends, which lost 8 bases and 2 bases, there was a span of 10 bases. CDR3 length: 12 amino acids. CDR1 and CDR2 (germline): MDHEN, SYDVKM. The CDR3: CASYSDAYEQYF. The DNA for the CDR3 is TGTGCCAGCTACAGCGACGCCTACGAGCAGTACTTC.

The chain combines TRBV18 with TRBJ2-1; 9 bases fit TRBD2. CDR1 and CDR2 (germline): KGHSH, LQKENI. Unmatched junction bases numbered 7, after V lost 1 base and J lost 6 bases. The length of the CDR3 is 16 residues. As DNA, the CDR3 is TGTGCCAGCTCACCACGAGCTGGAGCGGGAGGCAATGAGCAGTTCTTC. It translates to CASSPRAGAGGNEQFF.

This clonotype turned up a few times. This chain links TRBV7-9 with TRBJ2-2; D remains unclear. The V end was cut by 1 base, the J end by 4 bases, with 13 bases between. CDR1 SEHNR and CDR2 FQNEAQ come from the germline V gene (reference sequence). The CDR3 covers 16 residues. CDR3 loop: CASSLENPLTTGELFF. The CDR3 region has the DNA TGTGCCAGCAGCTTAGAAAATCCTTTGACCACCGGGGAGCTGTTTTTT. Looking up the rest from reference TRBV7-9 and TRBJ2-2 gives the full variable domain: DTGVSQNPRHKITKRGQNVTFRCDPISEHNRLYWYRQTLGQGPEFLTYFQNEAQLEKSRLLSDRFSAERPKGSFSTLEIQRTEQGDSAMYLCASSLENPLTTGELFFGEGSRLTVL.

This clonotype has just a few counts. The chain carries TRBV5-1 and TRBJ2-1; D remains unclear. Germline-derived CDR1 and CDR2 are SGHRS and YFSETQ. V dropped 2 bases and J dropped 0 bases, with 9 bases sitting between them. The CDR3 contains 15 residues. The CDR3 bases are TGCGCCAGCAGCTTACAACAGAGCTCCTACAATGAGCAGTTCTTC. This encodes CASSLQQSSYNEQFF.

The chain joins TRBV20-1 to TRBJ2-3, with D tentatively TRBD2 (6 bases). The CDR3 spans 15 residues. Looked up from germline, CDR1 is DFQATT and CDR2 is SNEGSKA (reference sequence). V was pared by 0 bases and J by 3 bases, with 13 bases between. The CDR3 DNA reads as TGCAGTGCTAGAGATCCGGTGGGAGGTACAGATACGCAGTATTTT. This translates into CSARDPVGGTDTQYF.

The CDR3, as DNA: TGTGCCAGCAGCTCCGGACGGGCTGCCGTCGATGAGCAGTTCTTC. As protein: CASSSGRAAVDEQFF. The chain joins TRBV11-1 to TRBJ2-1; D is uncertain. Germline V gene data show CDR1 as SGHAT and CDR2 as FQDESV (reference sequence). The CDR3 contains 15 residues. V lost 4 bases to trimming and J lost 8 bases, with 18 bases between them.

Points on this clonotype: At one end the junction does not follow the germline gene, possibly because of a read error. The chain uses TRBV3-1 and TRBJ2-5, with D possibly matching TRBD2 (5 bases). From germline, CDR1 is LGHDT and CDR2 YNNKEL (reference sequence). The CDR3 contains 15 residues. DNA of the CDR3: TGTGCCAGCAGTCAAGAGCCGGGGTACCAAGAGACCCAGTACTTC. This gives the protein CASSQEPGYQETQYF.

V and J are TRBV18 and TRBJ1-2, with TRBD1 as a possible D gene (6 bases). Germline CDR1 KGHSH, CDR2 LQKENI. The CDR3 runs 16 residues. The germline V and J ends were trimmed by 2 bases and 4 bases, with 17 bases remaining between them. In nucleotides, the CDR3 is TGTGCCAGCTCACCAGGAGTAGAAGCAGGGGTCTATGGCTACACCTTC. This codes for CASSPGVEAGVYGYTF.